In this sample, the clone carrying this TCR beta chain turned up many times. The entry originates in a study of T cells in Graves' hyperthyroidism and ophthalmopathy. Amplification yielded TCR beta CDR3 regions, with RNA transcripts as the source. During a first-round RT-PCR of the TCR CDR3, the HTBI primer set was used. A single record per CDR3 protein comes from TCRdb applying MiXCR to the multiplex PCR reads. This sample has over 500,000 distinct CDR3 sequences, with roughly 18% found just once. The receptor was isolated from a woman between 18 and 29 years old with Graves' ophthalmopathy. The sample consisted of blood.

The CDR3 is CASRRASSTDTQYF. DNA of the CDR3: TGTGCCAGCCGGCGGGCTTCTAGCACAGATACGCAGTATTTT. The V call is TRBV11-1, the J call TRBJ2-3, with D possibly matching TRBD2 (5 bases). The ends were cut back, 8 bases at V and 0 bases at J, with 12 bases in the middle. This CDR3 has 14 amino acids. Germline CDR1 is SGHAT and CDR2 is FQDESV (reference sequence).